The T cell receptor (beta chain) described here comes from a study of T cells after yellow fever vaccination. The CDR3 contains 16 residues. Deletions cut 0 bases from V and 6 bases from J, with 12 bases between. Per germline, CDR1 MNHEY and CDR2 SVGAGI. TCRdb ran MiXCR on the 5' RACE reads and lists one entry per CDR3 protein. The sample lists 250,000 to 350,000 distinct CDR3 sequences, around 9.3% seen once, with approximately 3.3% in the top ten. V usage is TRBV6-5 and J usage is TRBJ1-6; no definite D call. The clonotype comes from a man in his late teens or twenties who received the YFV17D yellow fever vaccine. The input for sequencing was CD4+ T cells sorted from PBMCs, taken 5 days after the yellow fever booster vaccination. The CDR3 DNA is TGTGCCAGCAGTTACTCGTTTTCCGTGGTTAATTCACCCCTCCACTTT. This gives the protein CASSYSFSVVNSPLHF.